This TCR beta chain was recovered during a study of control samples from healthy donors and cancer patients. The protocol was immunoSEQ multiplex PCR, while the TCRdb copy is restricted to in-frame clones and leaves out a portion. This sample has approximately 58,000 clones, with over 75% found just once. This receptor was taken from a woman aged 60-75 years with lung cancer. The sequenced sample consisted of PBMCs.

CDR3 sequence reads: CASSQVLRLNSGANVLTF. CDR3 bases: TGTGCCAGCAGCCAAGTCTTGCGGTTAAACTCTGGGGCCAACGTCCTGACTTTC. The J gene is TRBJ2-6, the V gene TRBV3-1 (or the pseudogene TRBV3-2), with D hard to call. Germline V lookup: CDR1 LGHDT, CDR2 YNNKEL (reference sequence). V lost 1 base to trimming and J lost 0 bases, with 13 bases between them. This CDR3 is 18 amino acids long.